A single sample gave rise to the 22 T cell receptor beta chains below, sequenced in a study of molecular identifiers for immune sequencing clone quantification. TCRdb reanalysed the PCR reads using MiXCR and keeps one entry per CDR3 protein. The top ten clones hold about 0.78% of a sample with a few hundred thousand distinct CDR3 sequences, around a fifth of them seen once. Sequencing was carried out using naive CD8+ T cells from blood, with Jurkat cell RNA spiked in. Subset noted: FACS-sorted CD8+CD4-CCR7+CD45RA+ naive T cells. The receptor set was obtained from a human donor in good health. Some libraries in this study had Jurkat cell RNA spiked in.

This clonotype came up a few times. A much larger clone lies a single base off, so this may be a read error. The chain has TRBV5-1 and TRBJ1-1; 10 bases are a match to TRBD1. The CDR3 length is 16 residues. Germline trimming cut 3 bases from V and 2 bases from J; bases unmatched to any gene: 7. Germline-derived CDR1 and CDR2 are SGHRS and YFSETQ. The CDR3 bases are TGCGCCAGCAGCTCGTACGGACAGGGGGACAACACTGAAGCTTTCTTT. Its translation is CASSSYGQGDNTEAFF.

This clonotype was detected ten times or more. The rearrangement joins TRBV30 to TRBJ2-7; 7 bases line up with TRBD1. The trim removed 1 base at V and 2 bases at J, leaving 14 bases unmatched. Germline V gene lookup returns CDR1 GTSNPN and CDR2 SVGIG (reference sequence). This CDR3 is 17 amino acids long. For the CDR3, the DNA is TGTGCCTGGAGTGAGTCCCTCGGGACAGTGCCTACCTACGAGCAGTACTTC. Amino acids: CAWSESLGTVPTYEQYF.

The CDR3 reads CASKDSNLLQETQYF. The CDR3 DNA reads TGCGCCAGCAAGGACTCGAACTTACTACAAGAGACCCAGTACTTC. The chain employs TRBV10-2 and TRBJ2-5; tentatively, D is TRBD2 (5 bases). The V end was cut by 7 bases, the J end by 2 bases, with 17 bases between. The CDR3 runs 15 residues. Germline lookup yields CDR1 WSHSY and CDR2 SAAADI.

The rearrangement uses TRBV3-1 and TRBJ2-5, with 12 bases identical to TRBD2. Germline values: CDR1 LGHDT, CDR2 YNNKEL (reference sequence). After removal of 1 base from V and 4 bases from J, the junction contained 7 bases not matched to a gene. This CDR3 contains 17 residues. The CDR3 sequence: CASSQASSGGAGETQYF. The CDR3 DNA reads TGTGCCAGCAGCCAAGCATCTAGCGGGGGGGCCGGAGAGACCCAGTACTTC.

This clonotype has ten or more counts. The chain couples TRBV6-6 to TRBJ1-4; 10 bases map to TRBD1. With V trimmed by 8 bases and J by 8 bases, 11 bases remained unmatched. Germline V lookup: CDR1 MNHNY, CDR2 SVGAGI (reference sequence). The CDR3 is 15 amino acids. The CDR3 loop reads CASAPYGTGAEKLFF. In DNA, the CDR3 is TGTGCCAGCGCCCCATACGGGACAGGGGCCGAAAAACTGTTTTTT.

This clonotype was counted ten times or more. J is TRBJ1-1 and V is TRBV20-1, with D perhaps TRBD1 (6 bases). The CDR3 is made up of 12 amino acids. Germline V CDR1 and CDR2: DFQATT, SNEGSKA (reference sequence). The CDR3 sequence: CSIQGPYTEAFF. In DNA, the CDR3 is TGCAGCATACAGGGCCCCTACACTGAAGCTTTCTTT.

CDR3 in DNA: TGTGCCAGCAGAGAACAGCGAGTGAACACTGAAGCTTTCTTT. This codes for CASREQRVNTEAFF. This chain uses TRBV27 with TRBJ1-1; unclear D gene. The V end lost 6 bases, the J end lost 0 bases, and 11 bases lay between the germline ends. The length of the CDR3 is 14 residues. Germline V gene data show CDR1 as MNHEY and CDR2 as SMNVEV (reference sequence).

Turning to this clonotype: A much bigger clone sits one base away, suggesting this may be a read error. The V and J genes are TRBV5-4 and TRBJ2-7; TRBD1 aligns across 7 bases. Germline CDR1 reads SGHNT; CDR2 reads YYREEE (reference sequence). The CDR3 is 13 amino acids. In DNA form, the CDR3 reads TGTGTCAGCAGCTTTCAGGGGGTATACGAGCAGTACTTC. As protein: CVSSFQGVYEQYF. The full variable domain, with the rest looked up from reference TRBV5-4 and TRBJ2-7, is ETGVTQSPTHLIKTRGQQVTLRCSSQSGHNTVSWYQQALGQGPQFIFQYYREEENGRGNFPPRFSGLQFPNYSSELNVNALELDDSALYLCVSSFQGVYEQYFGPGTRLTVT.

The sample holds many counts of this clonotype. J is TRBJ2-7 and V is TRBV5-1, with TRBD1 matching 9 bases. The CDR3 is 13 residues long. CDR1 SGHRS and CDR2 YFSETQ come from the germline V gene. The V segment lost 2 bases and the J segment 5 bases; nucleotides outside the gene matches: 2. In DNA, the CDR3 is TGCGCCAGCAGCTTACAGGGGGCTGACGAGCAGTACTTC. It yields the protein CASSLQGADEQYF.

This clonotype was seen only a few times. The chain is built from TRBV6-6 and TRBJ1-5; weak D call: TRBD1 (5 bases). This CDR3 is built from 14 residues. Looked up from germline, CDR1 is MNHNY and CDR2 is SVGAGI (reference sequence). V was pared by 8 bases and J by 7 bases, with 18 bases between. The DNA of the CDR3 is TGTGCCAGCCTTCCCAACAGGTGGGGCCAGCCCCAGCATTTT. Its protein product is CASLPNRWGQPQHF.

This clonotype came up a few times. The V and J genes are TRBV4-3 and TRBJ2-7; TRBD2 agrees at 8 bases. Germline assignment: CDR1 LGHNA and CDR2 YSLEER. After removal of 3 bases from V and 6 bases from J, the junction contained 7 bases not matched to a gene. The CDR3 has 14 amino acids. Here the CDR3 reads CASSQGLEESEQYF. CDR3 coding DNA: TGCGCCAGCAGCCAGGGACTAGAGGAATCCGAGCAGTACTTC.

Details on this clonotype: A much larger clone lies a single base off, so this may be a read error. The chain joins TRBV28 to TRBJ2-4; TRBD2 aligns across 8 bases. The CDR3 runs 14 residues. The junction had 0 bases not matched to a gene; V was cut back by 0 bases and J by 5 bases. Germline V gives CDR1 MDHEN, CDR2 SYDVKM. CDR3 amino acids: CASSLWTSENIQYF. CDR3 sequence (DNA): TGTGCCAGCAGTTTATGGACTAGCGAAAACATTCAGTACTTC.

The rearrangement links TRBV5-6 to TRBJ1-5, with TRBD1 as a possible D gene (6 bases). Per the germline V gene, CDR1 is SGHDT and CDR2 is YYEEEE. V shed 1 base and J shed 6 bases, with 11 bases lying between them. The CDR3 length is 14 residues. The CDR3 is CASSLWGGRQPQHF. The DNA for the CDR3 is TGTGCCAGCAGCTTGTGGGGGGGCCGTCAGCCCCAGCATTTT.

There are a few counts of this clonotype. CDR3 region: CSARGGTGGAGANVLTF. The DNA for the CDR3 is TGCAGTGCTAGGGGGGGGACAGGGGGCGCTGGGGCCAACGTCCTGACTTTC. V usage is TRBV20-1 and J usage is TRBJ2-6; 12 bases fit TRBD1. The V and J ends lost 3 bases and 2 bases, in that order; junction bases with no gene match: 5. The CDR3 has 17 residues. Germline CDR1 and CDR2: DFQATT and SNEGSKA (reference sequence).

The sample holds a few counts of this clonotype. CDR3 coding DNA: TGTGCCAGCAGCTTTTCACTGAGTAATGAAAAACTGTTTTTT. It codes for CASSFSLSNEKLFF. This chain connects TRBV7-9 to TRBJ1-4; D is ambiguous. In germline, CDR1 is SEHNR, CDR2 FQNEAQ (reference sequence). CDR3 length: 14 residues. V shed 3 bases and J shed 4 bases, with 9 bases lying between them.

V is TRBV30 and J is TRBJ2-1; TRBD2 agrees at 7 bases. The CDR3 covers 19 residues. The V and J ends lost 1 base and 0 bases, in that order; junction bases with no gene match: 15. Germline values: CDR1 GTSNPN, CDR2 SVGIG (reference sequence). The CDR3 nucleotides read TGTGCCTGGAGTGGGGGCGGGGGAGGGTTTGTTCGCTCCTACAATGAGCAGTTCTTC. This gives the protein CAWSGGGGGFVRSYNEQFF. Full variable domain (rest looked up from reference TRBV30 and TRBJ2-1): SQTIHQWPATLVQPVGSPLSLECTVEGTSNPNLYWYRQAAGRGLQLLFYSVGIGQISSEVPQNLSASRPQDRQFILSSKKLLLSDSGFYLCAWSGGGGGFVRSYNEQFFGPGTRLTVL.

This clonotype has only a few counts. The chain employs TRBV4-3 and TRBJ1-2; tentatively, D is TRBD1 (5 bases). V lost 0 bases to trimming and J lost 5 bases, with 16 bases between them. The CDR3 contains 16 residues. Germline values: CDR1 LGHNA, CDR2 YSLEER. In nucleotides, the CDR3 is TGCGCCAGCAGCCAAGATGCGGTGGAGGGGTCTTATGGCTACACCTTC. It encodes CASSQDAVEGSYGYTF.

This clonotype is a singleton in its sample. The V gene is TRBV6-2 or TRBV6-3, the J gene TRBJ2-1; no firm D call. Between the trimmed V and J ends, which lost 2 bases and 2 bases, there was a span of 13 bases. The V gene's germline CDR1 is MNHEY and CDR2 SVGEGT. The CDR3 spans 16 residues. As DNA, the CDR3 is TGTGCCAGCAGTTACCGGACCTCCGGAGCCTACAATGAGCAGTTCTTC. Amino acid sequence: CASSYRTSGAYNEQFF.

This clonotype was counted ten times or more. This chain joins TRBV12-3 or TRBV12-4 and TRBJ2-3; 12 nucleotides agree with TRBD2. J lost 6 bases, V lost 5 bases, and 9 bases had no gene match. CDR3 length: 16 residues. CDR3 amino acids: CASSPTSGSSRDTQYF. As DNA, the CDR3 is TGTGCCAGCAGTCCGACTAGCGGGAGTAGTAGGGATACGCAGTATTTT.

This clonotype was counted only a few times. CDR3 protein: CASSVLAGGNEQFF. The CDR3, as DNA: TGTGCCAGTAGTGTACTAGCGGGGGGCAATGAGCAGTTCTTC. The V call is TRBV19, the J call TRBJ2-1, with 12 bases matching TRBD2. The CDR3 sequence is 14 residues long. J gave up 6 bases and V 5 bases, and 2 bases lay outside the gene matches. Germline loops: CDR1 LNHDA, CDR2 SQIVND (reference sequence).

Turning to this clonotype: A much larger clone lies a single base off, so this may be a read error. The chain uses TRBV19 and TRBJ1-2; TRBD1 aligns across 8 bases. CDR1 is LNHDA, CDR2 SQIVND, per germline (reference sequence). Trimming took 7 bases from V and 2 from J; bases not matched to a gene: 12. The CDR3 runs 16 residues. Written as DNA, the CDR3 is TGTGCCAGTATCCCAACCGGGACAGGCTTAAACTATGGCTACACCTTC. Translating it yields CASIPTGTGLNYGYTF.

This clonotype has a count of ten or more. DNA of the CDR3: TGCGCCAGCAGCTTGCCCACAGAGACAGGGAAATACTCCTACGAGCAGTACTTC. It yields the protein CASSLPTETGKYSYEQYF. The chain carries TRBV5-1 and TRBJ2-7, with 7 nucleotides matching TRBD1. Germline V gives CDR1 SGHRS, CDR2 YFSETQ. The CDR3 runs to 18 residues. V dropped 1 base and J dropped 0; count of bases not matched to a gene: 13. Together with reference TRBV5-1 and TRBJ2-7, the CDR3 gives the full variable domain: KAGVTQTPRYLIKTRGQQVTLSCSPISGHRSVSWYQQTPGQGLQFLFEYFSETQRNKGNFPGRFSGRQFSNSRSEMNVSTLELGDSALYLCASSLPTETGKYSYEQYFGPGTRLTVT.